These 12 T cell receptor beta chains were all obtained from the same sample, sequenced in a study of cytomegalovirus exposure and HLA in healthy donors. The PCR ran on 60 Vbeta and 13 Jbeta primers. Sequencing used immunoSEQ multiplex PCR; TCRdb keeps in-frame clones, though not all of them. The sample has roughly 150,000 clones; 65% to 80% are singletons. The sequenced material came from PBMCs. The receptors come from a man in his forties in good health and CMV-seropositive.

This clone was counted a few times. The DNA for the CDR3 is TGTGCCAGCAGCTTAGCGGAGTTCGAAAAACTGTTTTTT. Its protein product is CASSLAEFEKLFF. The rearrangement joins TRBV7-6 to TRBJ1-4; D is ambiguous. CDR3 length: 13 amino acids. V was clipped by 0 bases and J by 8 bases, with 7 bases between them. The germline gives CDR1 SGHVS, CDR2 FNYEAQ.

The chain employs TRBV5-1 and TRBJ1-2, with TRBD1 matching 10 bases. After removal of 3 bases from V and 8 bases from J, the junction contained 10 bases not matched to a gene. CDR1 SGHRS and CDR2 YFSETQ come from the germline V gene. This CDR3 spans 15 amino acids. CDR3 in DNA: TGCGCCAGCAGCTCCTTAATGGGGACAGGGGACGGCTACACCTTC. Residues: CASSSLMGTGDGYTF.

The sample holds one count of this clone. The V and J genes are TRBV7-8 and TRBJ2-2; tentatively, D is TRBD2 (6 bases). Germline-derived CDR1 and CDR2 are SGHVS and FQNEAQ. This CDR3 region has 18 residues. V shed 3 bases and J shed 4 bases, with 21 bases lying between them. DNA of the CDR3: TGTGCCAGCAGCTTCCAGGTCCCCTACGGGAGAGGCACCGGGGAGCTGTTTTTT. Translating it yields CASSFQVPYGRGTGELFF.

This clone was seen once. J is TRBJ2-1 and V is TRBV5-4; 8 bases match TRBD1. The CDR3 consists of 16 residues. Trimming at V came to 4 bases and at J to 3 bases, leaving 9 bases not matched to a gene. The germline V gene encodes CDR1 SGHNT and CDR2 YYREEE (reference sequence). CDR3 residues: CASSGRTGNVYNEQFF. CDR3 bases: TGTGCCAGCAGCGGAAGGACAGGGAACGTCTACAATGAGCAGTTCTTC. The full variable domain, in which reference TRBV5-4 and TRBJ2-1 provide the parts outside the CDR3, is ETGVTQSPTHLIKTRGQQVTLRCSSQSGHNTVSWYQQALGQGPQFIFQYYREEENGRGNFPPRFSGLQFPNYSSELNVNALELDDSALYLCASSGRTGNVYNEQFFGPGTRLTVL.

A note on this clone: A junction end diverges from the germline sequence, so it may reflect a read error. The rearrangement uses TRBV30 and TRBJ2-7; perhaps D is TRBD1 or TRBD2 (5 bases each). Germline-derived CDR1 and CDR2 are GTSNPN and SVGIG (reference sequence). The CDR3 has 15 residues. CDR3 coding DNA: TGTGCCGGGAGTCTAGACCCAGGGATCCCCTACGAGCAGTACTTC. This sequence encodes CAGSLDPGIPYEQYF.

This clone was counted a few times. This chain links TRBV9 with TRBJ2-1; 12 nucleotides match TRBD2. Trimming cost V 3 bases and J 5 bases; bases outside gene matches: 6. Germline V CDR1 and CDR2: SGDLS, YYNGEE. The CDR3 totals 16 residues. The CDR3 sequence is CASSGWGLAGDNEQFF. CDR3 in DNA: TGTGCCAGCAGCGGATGGGGACTAGCGGGTGACAATGAGCAGTTCTTC.

This clone was seen more than once but under ten times. This chain connects TRBV2 to TRBJ1-4; D is unclear. The CDR3 loop spans 14 amino acids. Germline-derived CDR1 and CDR2 are SNHLY and FYNNEI. The V end lost 1 base, the J end lost 3 bases, and 6 bases lay between the germline ends. CDR3: CASSEVQANEKLFF. The CDR3, as DNA: TGTGCCAGCAGTGAAGTCCAGGCTAATGAAAAACTGTTTTTT.

V usage is TRBV25-1 and J usage is TRBJ1-1; maybe TRBD1 (5 bases). The CDR3 is 12 residues long. Germline V gene data show CDR1 as MGHDK and CDR2 as SYGVNS. The ends were cut back, 8 bases at V and 4 bases at J, with 11 bases in the middle. The CDR3 sequence is CASRRGGTEAFF. CDR3 sequence (DNA): TGTGCCAGCCGACGGGGGGGCACTGAAGCTTTCTTT.

The chain employs TRBV5-1 and TRBJ2-3; D might be TRBD1 (6 bases). CDR1 SGHRS and CDR2 YFSETQ come from the germline V gene. V lost 4 bases, J lost 4 bases, and 13 bases lay in between. This CDR3 is 14 amino acids long. This CDR3 reads CASSPTGRADTQYF. The CDR3 DNA reads TGCGCCAGCAGCCCCACAGGGAGAGCAGATACGCAGTATTTT.

The rearrangement joins TRBV7-8 to TRBJ2-3; 10 bases agree with TRBD2. This CDR3 region has 18 residues. The germline CDR1 and CDR2 sequences are SGHVS and FQNEAQ. V was clipped by 2 bases and J by 1 base; unmatched bases: 9. This CDR3 is CASSLRVRTSGGTDTQYF. CDR3 coding DNA: TGTGCCAGCAGCTTACGGGTTCGAACTAGCGGGGGCACAGATACGCAGTATTTT.

The J gene is TRBJ2-3, the V gene TRBV6-1, with 12 bases fitting TRBD2. Germline V CDR1 and CDR2: MNHNS, SASEGT. This CDR3 region has 16 residues. V gave up 3 bases and J gave up 4 bases; unmatched junction bases: 5. In nucleotides, the CDR3 is TGTGCCAGCAGTGACGGACTAGCGGGATTGGCAGATACGCAGTATTTT. Protein: CASSDGLAGLADTQYF.

The chain joins TRBV4-2 to TRBJ1-5; 7 bases fit TRBD1. CDR1 and CDR2 from the germline V gene are LGHNA and YNFKEQ. CDR3 length: 13 amino acids. V lost 5 bases and J lost 6; bases outside the gene matches: 4. The chain's CDR3 is CASSRDSSQPQHF. CDR3 DNA: TGTGCCAGCAGCAGGGACAGCTCTCAGCCCCAGCATTTT.